Detailed here is one T cell receptor (beta chain). The antigen is not known. Germline V gives CDR1 SGHNT, CDR2 YYREEE (reference sequence). The V gene end was trimmed by 3 bases and the J gene end by 2 bases; junction bases not matched to a gene: 5. The CDR3 has 17 residues. In the PCR, 60 Vbeta and 13 Jbeta primers were used. Produced via immunoSEQ multiplex PCR; TCRdb's table is partial and in-frame only. Among about 94,000 clones listed, around 8% were seen once. These data belong to a study of cytomegalovirus exposure and HLA in healthy donors. Study-wide results and caveats: Researchers catalogued under 200 TCR beta chains as cytomegalovirus-associated.

V is TRBV5-4 and J is TRBJ1-6; 10 nucleotides align to TRBD1. Sequenced: PBMCs. The sequence was collected from a man in his fifties in good health and CMV-seronegative. CDR3 sequence reads: CASSSRTGGTYNSPLHF. The DNA for the CDR3 is TGTGCCAGCAGCTCAAGGACAGGGGGAACCTATAATTCACCCCTCCACTTT.